The next 27 T cell receptor beta chains were all read from a single sample in a study of high-grade serous ovarian cancer treatment subgroups. Using immunoSEQ multiplex PCR, the repertoire was profiled, and TCRdb retains in-frame clones only, with some absent. The sample lists about 40,000 clones; roughly 83% were seen once. Tumor samples were taken before definitive surgery or chemotherapy. Material: tumor tissue. These receptor sequences come from a human donor with high-grade serous ovarian cancer.

V is TRBV14 and J is TRBJ2-2; perhaps TRBD2 as D (6 bases). Germline-derived CDR1 and CDR2 are SGHDN and FVKESK. V dropped 2 bases and J dropped 6 bases, with 10 bases sitting between them. CDR3 length equals 14 residues. The CDR3 nucleotides read TGTGCCAGCAGCCAATACGGGGGTTCCGGGGAGCTGTTTTTT. Protein product: CASSQYGGSGELFF.

The V call is TRBV25-1, the J call TRBJ1-6, with D possibly matching TRBD1 (5 bases). V shed 4 bases and J shed 8 bases, with 12 bases lying between them. This CDR3 has 14 amino acids. Germline V gene sequence: CDR1 MGHDK, CDR2 SYGVNS. The CDR3 nucleotides are TGTGCCAGCAGTGTTGGGGGTTTTCATTCACCCCTCCACTTT. It encodes CASSVGGFHSPLHF.

This rearrangement joins TRBV5-1 to TRBJ2-5; tentative D call: TRBD1 (6 bases). CDR1 SGHRS and CDR2 YFSETQ come from the germline V gene. The CDR3 length is 13 residues. Between the trimmed V and J ends, which lost 4 bases and 3 bases, there was a span of 10 bases. CDR3 nucleotide sequence: TGCGCCAGCAGCCCGACAGGTGAAGAGACCCAGTACTTC. It yields the protein CASSPTGEETQYF.

The chain recombines TRBV28 with TRBJ2-7, with D perhaps being TRBD1 or TRBD2 (5 bases each). This CDR3 comprises 13 residues. Germline V gene data show CDR1 as MDHEN and CDR2 as SYDVKM. Trimming took 3 bases from V and 7 from J, leaving 13 bases between them. The CDR3 DNA follows: TGTGCCAGCAGTTTTATAGGGACGGGAGAGCAGTACTTC. Translated: CASSFIGTGEQYF.

The chain is built from TRBV6-1 and TRBJ2-5; D gene ambiguous. The V gene's germline CDR1 is MNHNS and CDR2 SASEGT. The length of the CDR3 is 14 residues. Trimming took off 0 bases at V and 5 bases at J, with 10 bases between the two ends. This CDR3 is CASSEAGHRETQYF. In DNA form, the CDR3 reads TGTGCCAGCAGTGAAGCCGGGCATCGGGAGACCCAGTACTTC.

This clone showed up just a few times. The chain uses TRBV19 and TRBJ2-7; 10 bases are shared with TRBD1. The V segment lost 6 bases and the J segment 6 bases; nucleotides outside the gene matches: 8. Germline loops: CDR1 LNHDA, CDR2 SQIVND (reference sequence). This CDR3 contains 14 residues. This CDR3 is CASSSGQGIAEQYF. The CDR3 nucleotides read TGTGCCAGTAGCTCGGGACAGGGGATTGCCGAGCAGTACTTC.

J is TRBJ1-1 and V is TRBV28; D unresolved. The V gene's germline CDR1 is MDHEN and CDR2 SYDVKM. The V gene lost 5 bases and the J gene lost 2 bases, with 18 bases spanning the gap. There are 16 residues in the CDR3. CDR3 region: CASSPPSVRLNTEAFF. Written as DNA, the CDR3 is TGTGCCAGCAGTCCCCCAAGTGTGAGGCTCAACACTGAAGCTTTCTTT.

The chain couples TRBV2 to TRBJ2-3; D may be TRBD2 (5 bases). Germline V gene sequence: CDR1 SNHLY, CDR2 FYNNEI. The CDR3 contains 14 residues. V lost 8 bases to trimming and J lost 2 bases, with 14 bases between them. The CDR3 bases are TGTGCCAGCGAACAAAAAGCGGACACAGATACGCAGTATTTT. It yields the protein CASEQKADTDTQYF. The complete variable domain, with remaining parts taken from reference TRBV2 and TRBJ2-3, reads EPEVTQTPSHQVTQMGQEVILRCVPISNHLYFYWYRQILGQKVEFLVSFYNNEISEKSEIFDDQFSVERPDGSNFTLKIRSTKLEDSAMYFCASEQKADTDTQYFGPGTRLTVL.

The genes are TRBV6-5 and TRBJ1-2; possibly TRBD1 for D (6 bases). This CDR3 is 15 amino acids long. V lost 6 bases and J lost 3, with 17 bases in between. The germline V gene has CDR1 MNHEY and CDR2 SVGAGI. The CDR3 region is CASRVSGTQYYGYTF. The CDR3 DNA sequence: TGTGCCAGCAGGGTTTCCGGGACACAATACTATGGCTACACCTTC.

V is TRBV28 and J is TRBJ2-5, with 10 nucleotides matching TRBD1. The germline CDR1 and CDR2 sequences are MDHEN and SYDVKM. This CDR3 has 14 amino acids. Trimming cost V 6 bases and J 2 bases; bases outside gene matches: 3. The DNA of the CDR3 is TGTGCCAGCAGATTGGGACAGGGGCAAGAGACCCAGTACTTC. Its protein product is CASRLGQGQETQYF.

The rearrangement links TRBV29-1 to TRBJ1-1, with a tentative D call TRBD1 (6 bases). The V gene's germline CDR1 is SQVTM and CDR2 ANQGSEA. The CDR3 covers 13 residues. Between the trimmed V and J ends, which lost 8 bases and 6 bases, there was a span of 19 bases. The CDR3 DNA reads TGCAGCTCTACAGGGTCAGTGGGCGCTGAAGCTTTCTTT. This codes for CSSTGSVGAEAFF.

The CDR3 DNA reads as TGTGCCAGCAGCCACGGGACAGGGTACAAGTCCGGGGAGCTGTTTTTT. It yields the protein CASSHGTGYKSGELFF. This chain uses TRBV7-2 with TRBJ2-2; 9 nucleotides agree with TRBD1. Per the germline V gene, CDR1 is SGHTA and CDR2 is FQGNSA. With 5 bases clipped from V and 6 bases from J, the junction kept 10 bases outside the gene matches. The CDR3 loop spans 16 amino acids.

This sequence joins TRBV7-2 and TRBJ2-7; D not resolved. The CDR3 is 13 amino acids. Germline CDR1 reads SGHTA; CDR2 reads FQGNSA. V lost 7 bases and J 3 bases, leaving 13 bases between the germline ends. As DNA, the CDR3 is TGTGCCAGCACCTCTGAGGCCTTCTACGAGCAGTACTTC. It specifies CASTSEAFYEQYF.

The rearrangement links TRBV10-3 to TRBJ2-5, with 8 bases lining up with TRBD1. The CDR3 has 18 residues. V lost 6 bases to trimming and J lost 4 bases; unmatched junction nucleotides: 19. Germline V gene sequence: CDR1 ENHRY, CDR2 SYGVKD. DNA for the CDR3: TGTGCCATCAGCGACAACGGATTGGCAGGGGGCCGTCTAGAGACCCAGTACTTC. It encodes CAISDNGLAGGRLETQYF.

The chain is built from TRBV6-5 and TRBJ2-1; a weak D match, TRBD2 (5 bases). Deletions cut 2 bases from V and 2 bases from J, with 7 bases between. The CDR3 loop spans 14 amino acids. CDR1 MNHEY and CDR2 SVGAGI come from the germline V gene. CDR3 bases: TGTGCCAGCAGTTACGGGAGACCCTACAATGAGCAGTTCTTC. Translated, it gives CASSYGRPYNEQFF.

This sequence joins TRBV7-2 and TRBJ2-1, with TRBD2 identical over 10 bases. After removal of 1 base from V and 4 bases from J, the junction contained 1 base not matched to a gene. The CDR3 length is 15 residues. Germline CDR1 SGHTA, CDR2 FQGNSA. The CDR3 loop is CASSLETSGYNEQFF. CDR3 DNA sequence: TGTGCCAGCAGCTTAGAGACTAGCGGGTACAATGAGCAGTTCTTC.

The chain links TRBV6-1 to TRBJ1-5; perhaps TRBD1 as D (6 bases). The CDR3 covers 17 residues. CDR1 MNHNS and CDR2 SASEGT come from the germline V gene. With 2 bases removed from V and 3 bases from J, the gap between germline ends came to 17 bases. The CDR3 loop reads CASSERVRGFYNQPQHF. CDR3 bases: TGTGCCAGCAGTGAAAGGGTCAGGGGTTTTTACAATCAGCCCCAGCATTTT.

The chain has TRBV28 and TRBJ1-5; D is unclear. V was clipped by 2 bases and J by 6 bases, with 17 bases between them. This CDR3 is 16 amino acids long. Per germline, CDR1 MDHEN and CDR2 SYDVKM. In nucleotides, the CDR3 is TGTGCCAGCAGTTTACCCCTTGGGTTAGACGGTCAGCCCCAGCATTTT. Protein: CASSLPLGLDGQPQHF.

V is TRBV13 and J is TRBJ2-2; D is possibly TRBD2 (7 bases). Germline values: CDR1 PRHDT, CDR2 FYEKMQ (reference sequence). Trimming pared 2 bases from V and 4 bases from J, leaving 11 bases between. CDR3 length equals 15 residues. The CDR3 loop is CASSLKGGSTGELFF. The CDR3 nucleotides are TGTGCCAGCAGCTTAAAGGGGGGGAGCACCGGGGAGCTGTTTTTT.

The CDR3 is CASSLEPTDTQYF. The CDR3 DNA sequence: TGCGCCAGCAGCTTGGAGCCGACAGATACGCAGTATTTT. The genes are TRBV5-1 and TRBJ2-3; D not resolved. CDR1 is SGHRS and CDR2 is YFSETQ in the germline V gene. The CDR3 extends over 13 amino acids. With 0 bases removed from V and 3 bases from J, the gap between germline ends came to 5 bases.

The V and J genes are TRBV14 and TRBJ1-6; D unresolved. Trimming stripped 2 bases from V and 14 bases from J, with 7 bases between. Per the germline V gene, CDR1 is SGHDN and CDR2 is FVKESK. CDR3 size: 11 residues. The CDR3 loop is CASSQSGTLHF. CDR3 DNA sequence: TGTGCCAGCAGCCAAAGTGGGACCCTCCACTTT.

The rearrangement links TRBV5-1 to TRBJ1-1, with 8 bases matching TRBD1. This CDR3 is built from 15 residues. V shed 2 bases and J 5 bases; nucleotides not matched to a gene: 8. The germline V gene has CDR1 SGHRS and CDR2 YFSETQ. The CDR3 sequence: CASSFSIRTGTEAFF. CDR3 DNA: TGCGCCAGCAGCTTCTCGATCAGGACAGGGACTGAAGCTTTCTTT.

As DNA, the CDR3 is TGCGCCAGCAGCCAAGTTCCTGCGGTGGACTATGGCTACACCTTC. Translation: CASSQVPAVDYGYTF. The chain carries TRBV4-3 and TRBJ1-2; D uncertain. Trimming took 1 base from V and 3 from J, leaving 12 bases between them. CDR3 length: 15 amino acids. Germline CDR1 and CDR2: LGHNA and YSLEER.

To note about this clone: One end of the junction fails to match germline, which may point to a read error. V usage is TRBV2 and J usage is TRBJ2-7; 9 nucleotides align to TRBD1. The CDR3 contains 11 residues. Germline loops: CDR1 SNHLY, CDR2 FYNNEI. In DNA, the CDR3 is TGCTCGGGACAGGGAAATTACGAGCAGTACTTC. It specifies CSGQGNYEQYF.

V gene TRBV7-2 combines with J gene TRBJ2-7; no definite D call. This CDR3 is built from 12 residues. V lost 5 bases and J lost 7, with 12 bases in between. Per germline, CDR1 SGHTA and CDR2 FQGNSA. CDR3 DNA: TGTGCCAGCAGCCCGAGGTCGAGGGAGCAGTACTTC. This sequence encodes CASSPRSREQYF.

A few counts support this clone. This sequence joins TRBV5-5 and TRBJ1-4; a weak D match, TRBD1 (6 bases). Trimming cost V 3 bases and J 2 bases, with 20 bases left between them. The CDR3 loop spans 18 amino acids. Germline CDR1 and CDR2: SGHKS and YYEKEE (reference sequence). The CDR3 here is CASSSPPGRGRTNEKLFF. Written as DNA, the CDR3 is TGTGCCAGCAGCTCCCCCCCGGGCAGGGGAAGGACTAATGAAAAACTGTTTTTT.

The V call is TRBV12-5, the J call TRBJ2-3; 8 bases are a match to TRBD2. The ends lost 4 bases at V and 6 bases at J; junction bases unmatched: 15. The CDR3 is 17 residues long. Germline V gives CDR1 LGHNT, CDR2 FRNRAP. CDR3 sequence (DNA): TGTGCTAGTGGTTCACCTCGCGGGGGGACTGTGAGTGATACGCAGTATTTT. Encoded protein: CASGSPRGGTVSDTQYF. Full variable domain (rest looked up from reference TRBV12-5 and TRBJ2-3): DARVTQTPRHKVTEMGQEVTMRCQPILGHNTVFWYRQTMMQGLELLAYFRNRAPLDDSGMPKDRFSAEMPDATLATLKIQPSEPRDSAVYFCASGSPRGGTVSDTQYFGPGTRLTVL.